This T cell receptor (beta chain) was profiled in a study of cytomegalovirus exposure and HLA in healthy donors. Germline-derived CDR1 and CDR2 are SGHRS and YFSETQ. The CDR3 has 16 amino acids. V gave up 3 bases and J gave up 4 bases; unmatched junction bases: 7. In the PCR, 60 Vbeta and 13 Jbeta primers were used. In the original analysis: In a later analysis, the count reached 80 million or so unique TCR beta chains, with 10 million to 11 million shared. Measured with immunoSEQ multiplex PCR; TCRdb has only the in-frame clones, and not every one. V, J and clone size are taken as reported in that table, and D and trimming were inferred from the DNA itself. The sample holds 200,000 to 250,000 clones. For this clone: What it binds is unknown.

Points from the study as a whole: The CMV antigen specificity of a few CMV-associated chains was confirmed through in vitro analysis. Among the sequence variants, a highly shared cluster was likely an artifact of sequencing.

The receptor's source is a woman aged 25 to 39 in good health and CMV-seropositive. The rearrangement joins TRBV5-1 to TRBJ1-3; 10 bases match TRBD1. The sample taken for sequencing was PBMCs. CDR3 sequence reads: CASSSRQGANGNTIYF. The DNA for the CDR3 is TGCGCCAGCAGCTCAAGACAGGGGGCGAACGGAAACACCATATATTTT.